These 17 T cell receptor beta chains were sequenced from one sample in a study of T cells in narcolepsy. Clones were sequenced by immunoSEQ multiplex PCR, and TCRdb holds only the in-frame ones, with some missing. The sample includes tens of thousands of clones, around 88% of them seen just once. Sequencing was carried out using CD45RA- memory CD4+ T cells from PBMCs. These receptors were obtained from a human donor with narcolepsy.

The chain is built from TRBV5-1 and TRBJ1-2; 7 bases match TRBD1. This CDR3 is built from 14 residues. In germline, CDR1 is SGHRS, CDR2 YFSETQ. V shed 4 bases and J 8 bases; nucleotides not matched to a gene: 11. The CDR3 nucleotides are TGCGCCAGCAGCGATCGAACAGGGGATTACGGCTACACCTTC. It is translated as CASSDRTGDYGYTF.

With regard to this clone: Other DNA sequences in this sample translate to the same CDR3. V is TRBV5-1 and J is TRBJ1-2; TRBD1 is a possible D gene (5 bases). Between the trimmed V and J ends, which lost 4 bases and 3 bases, there was a span of 10 bases. This CDR3 contains 13 residues. CDR1 and CDR2 from the germline V gene are SGHRS and YFSETQ. CDR3 in DNA: TGCGCCAGCAGCCTACAGGCGGACTATGGCTACACCTTC. Its translation is CASSLQADYGYTF.

V is TRBV28 and J is TRBJ2-1; TRBD2 matches 7 bases. The CDR3 is 16 residues long. CDR1 and CDR2 (germline): MDHEN, SYDVKM. V gave up 4 bases and J gave up 3 bases; unmatched junction bases: 9. This CDR3 reads CASSSLSGTYYNEQFF. Written as DNA, the CDR3 is TGTGCCAGCAGTTCCCTAAGCGGGACCTACTACAATGAGCAGTTCTTC.

The gene calls are TRBV5-4 and TRBJ2-3, with D possibly being TRBD1 (5 bases). The germline V gene encodes CDR1 SGHNT and CDR2 YYREEE (reference sequence). V was shortened by 2 bases and J by 8 bases, with 21 bases between the two germline ends. CDR3 length: 16 residues. CDR3 bases: TGTGCCAGCAGCTTACCAGGGCTGTTGACCGCTGGTACGCAGTATTTT. Protein sequence: CASSLPGLLTAGTQYF.

The rearrangement joins TRBV19 to TRBJ1-1, with D maybe TRBD1 (6 bases). The germline gives CDR1 LNHDA, CDR2 SQIVND (reference sequence). The V end was cut by 5 bases, the J end by 10 bases, with 14 bases between. The length of the CDR3 is 12 residues. The CDR3 DNA is TGTGCCAGTAGTCCCCCAGGGACAAGAGCTTTCTTT. It translates to CASSPPGTRAFF.

The CDR3: CASQVGQASNQPQHF. The CDR3, as DNA: TGTGCCAGTCAGGTGGGGCAGGCTAGCAATCAGCCCCAGCATTTT. This sequence joins TRBV19 and TRBJ1-5, with a tentative D call TRBD1 (5 bases). V gave up 8 bases and J gave up 0 bases, with 14 bases separating them. This CDR3 has 15 amino acids. CDR1 and CDR2 (germline): LNHDA, SQIVND (reference sequence).

This clone is a singleton in its sample. The chain is built from TRBV19 and TRBJ2-7, with D possibly being TRBD1 (6 bases). The CDR3 runs to 14 residues. V was shortened by 2 bases and J by 3 bases, with 11 bases between the two germline ends. The germline V gene encodes CDR1 LNHDA and CDR2 SQIVND (reference sequence). The CDR3 loop is CASSIRGQGYEQYF. Here the CDR3 DNA reads TGTGCCAGTAGTATACGGGGACAAGGCTACGAGCAGTACTTC.

The chain has TRBV6-4 and TRBJ2-3; 7 bases are a match to TRBD1. Unmatched junction bases numbered 8, after V lost 4 bases and J lost 10 bases. Per the germline V gene, CDR1 is MRHNA and CDR2 is SNTAGT. CDR3 size: 13 residues. Here the CDR3 DNA reads TGTGCCAGCAGTGGGGACAGCGCGGATCCGCAGTATTTT. As protein: CASSGDSADPQYF.

V and J are TRBV2 and TRBJ2-5; maybe TRBD2 (5 bases). There are 16 residues in the CDR3. V lost 6 bases, J lost 2 bases, and 19 bases lay in between. The germline V gene has CDR1 SNHLY and CDR2 FYNNEI. The CDR3 region is CASRERGGLNQETQYF. The CDR3 DNA reads TGTGCCAGCAGGGAACGCGGAGGACTCAATCAAGAGACCCAGTACTTC. Using reference TRBV2 and TRBJ2-5 for the parts outside the CDR3, the full variable domain is EPEVTQTPSHQVTQMGQEVILRCVPISNHLYFYWYRQILGQKVEFLVSFYNNEISEKSEIFDDQFSVERPDGSNFTLKIRSTKLEDSAMYFCASRERGGLNQETQYFGPGTRLLVL.

The chain joins TRBV4-1 to TRBJ2-3; 8 nucleotides align to TRBD2. This CDR3 has 17 residues. V dropped 4 bases and J dropped 5; count of bases not matched to a gene: 14. Germline V gives CDR1 MGHRA, CDR2 YSYEKL. The CDR3 loop reads CASSLIGTGGPIDTQYF. For the CDR3, the DNA is TGCGCCAGCAGCCTAATTGGGACGGGGGGGCCGATAGATACGCAGTATTTT.

This chain links TRBV11-2 with TRBJ2-6, with a tentative D call TRBD1 (6 bases). Trimming pared 4 bases from V and 4 bases from J, leaving 11 bases between. This CDR3 is 15 amino acids long. Germline assignment: CDR1 SGHAT and CDR2 FQNNGV. CDR3 coding DNA: TGTGCCAGCAGCTCACAGGGTGCGGGGGCCAACGTCCTGACTTTC. This translates into CASSSQGAGANVLTF.

Here the CDR3 DNA reads TGTGCCAGCAGCTTCTCGCGGGGGGCCGACCAAGAGACCCAGTACTTC. It is translated as CASSFSRGADQETQYF. The chain recombines TRBV5-4 with TRBJ2-5; 8 bases agree with TRBD2. CDR1 and CDR2 (germline): SGHNT, YYREEE (reference sequence). The CDR3 covers 16 residues. The junction had 6 bases not matched to a gene; V was cut back by 2 bases and J by 0 bases.

V and J are TRBV19 and TRBJ1-2; D is undetermined. Between the trimmed V and J ends, which lost 5 bases and 0 bases, there was a span of 16 bases. The CDR3 consists of 16 residues. Germline V gene lookup returns CDR1 LNHDA and CDR2 SQIVND (reference sequence). The chain's CDR3 is CASSRTRSESNYGYTF. The CDR3 DNA is TGTGCCAGTAGTCGGACGCGGAGCGAGTCTAACTATGGCTACACCTTC. Filled out from reference TRBV19 and TRBJ1-2, the complete variable domain reads DGGITQSPKYLFRKEGQNVTLSCEQNLNHDAMYWYRQDPGQGLRLIYYSQIVNDFQKGDIAEGYSVSREKKESFPLTVTSAQKNPTAFYLCASSRTRSESNYGYTFGSGTRLTVV.

In DNA form, the CDR3 reads TGTGCCAGCTCACCACCGATGGGGTACGGTGGCTACACCTTC. It encodes CASSPPMGYGGYTF. The V and J genes are TRBV18 and TRBJ1-2; D unresolved. Trimming removed 0 bases from V and 7 bases from J, with 12 bases in between. In germline, CDR1 is KGHSH, CDR2 LQKENI. This CDR3 comprises 14 residues.

The rearrangement links TRBV5-1 to TRBJ2-1, with D unclear. Germline V gene lookup returns CDR1 SGHRS and CDR2 YFSETQ. The germline V and J ends were trimmed by 4 bases and 6 bases, with 14 bases remaining between them. The CDR3 extends over 14 amino acids. CDR3 nucleotides: TGCGCCAGCAGCCCGGCCCAGTTCAGCAATGAGCAGTTCTTC. It encodes CASSPAQFSNEQFF.

The chain combines TRBV4-3 with TRBJ2-3; unclear D gene. Germline V gene sequence: CDR1 LGHNA, CDR2 YSLEER. The CDR3 length is 15 residues. V was pared by 3 bases and J by 1 base, with 11 bases between. The CDR3 is CASSQWVSGTDTQYF. The CDR3, as DNA: TGCGCCAGCAGCCAGTGGGTCAGCGGCACAGATACGCAGTATTTT.

This chain connects TRBV6-5 to TRBJ2-3, with a possible D match to TRBD1 (6 bases). The germline V gene has CDR1 MNHEY and CDR2 SVGAGI. The CDR3 is 16 residues long. The germline V and J ends were trimmed by 0 bases and 7 bases, with 17 bases remaining between them. This chain's CDR3 is CASSYSGLGGRNTQYF. In DNA, the CDR3 is TGTGCCAGCAGTTACTCCGGGCTAGGGGGTAGAAATACGCAGTATTTT.